This T cell receptor (beta chain) appears in the sequencing data of a study of immune evolution from preneoplasia to lung adenocarcinoma. General study findings and limits: From normal lung to invasive adenocarcinoma, top clone frequencies appeared to decrease.

Profiling relied on immunoSEQ multiplex PCR, and the TCRdb table lists in-frame clones only, not all of them. Here the sample spans some 3,700 clones, around 82% being singletons. In the case of this clone: The antigen is not known.

This CDR3 is built from 12 residues. Trimming took off 2 bases at V and 6 bases at J, with 7 bases between the two ends. CDR1 ENHRY and CDR2 SYGVKD come from the germline V gene. Histologic diagnosis was independently verified by two lung pathologists. Nucleic acids came from premalignant or tumor cells enriched by macro-dissection. This sequence joins TRBV10-3 and TRBJ1-2; no clear D gene. The sample was FFPE lung adenocarcinoma in situ tissue. This receptor was obtained from a person aged 70 to 85 with lung adenocarcinoma. DNA for the CDR3: TGTGCCATCAGTGAGAACGAGGATGGCTACACCTTC. Amino acids: CAISENEDGYTF.